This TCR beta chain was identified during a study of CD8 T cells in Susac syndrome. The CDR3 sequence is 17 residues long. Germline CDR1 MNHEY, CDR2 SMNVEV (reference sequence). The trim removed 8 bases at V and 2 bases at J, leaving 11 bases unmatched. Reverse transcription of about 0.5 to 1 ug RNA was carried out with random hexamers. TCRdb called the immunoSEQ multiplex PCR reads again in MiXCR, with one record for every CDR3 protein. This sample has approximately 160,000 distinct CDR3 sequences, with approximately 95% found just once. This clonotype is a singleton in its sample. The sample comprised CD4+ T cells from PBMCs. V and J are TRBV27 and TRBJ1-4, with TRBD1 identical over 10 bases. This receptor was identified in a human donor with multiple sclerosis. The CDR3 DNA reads TGTGCCAGCTCACCCCGGAGGACAGGGGGGACTAATGAAAAACTGTTTTTT. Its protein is CASSPRRTGGTNEKLFF.